A single sample gave rise to the 12 T cell receptor beta chains below, sequenced in a study of radiation and T cells in renal cell carcinoma. Sample time point: blood 4 weeks post-SBRT, at nephrectomy. The treatment is: 15 Gy SBRT to primary tumor, nephrectomy 4 weeks later. Sequencing was performed with immunoSEQ multiplex PCR; in TCRdb, only in-frame clones are kept and a portion is missing. The table records about 83,000 clones, approximately 87% of them present only once. Source: blood, taken from a patient whose treatment included radiotherapy and nephrectomy. The origin of the receptors is an older woman with renal cell carcinoma.

This clone occurred a few times. The rearrangement uses TRBV19 and TRBJ1-1; D remains unclear. The CDR3 is 12 amino acids. The germline CDR1 and CDR2 sequences are LNHDA and SQIVND (reference sequence). V was pared by 3 bases and J by 1 base, with 3 bases between. CDR3 nucleotides: TGTGCCAGTAGTATGGGGAACACTGAAGCTTTCTTT. Translated, it gives CASSMGNTEAFF.

The chain uses TRBV7-6 and TRBJ1-2; no definite D call. CDR1 is SGHVS, CDR2 FNYEAQ, per germline. The CDR3 is made up of 14 amino acids. Trimming pared 1 base from V and 1 base from J, leaving 7 bases between. CDR3 bases: TGTGCCAGCAGCTTAGACGGCAGTAACTATGGCTACACCTTC. Residues: CASSLDGSNYGYTF.

About this clone itself: The junction departs from the called germline gene at one end, perhaps through a read error. The chain employs TRBV5-1 and TRBJ2-3; D is possibly TRBD1 or TRBD2 (5 bases each). This CDR3 is built from 16 residues. Germline CDR1 is SGHRS and CDR2 is YFSETQ. CDR3 amino acids: CASSLEDGTGTNTQYF. CDR3 nucleotide sequence: TGCGCCAGCAGCTTAGAGGACGGGACGGGCACAAATACGCAGTATTTT.

The V gene is TRBV6-6, the J gene TRBJ1-1, with 7 bases aligning to TRBD1. There are 13 residues in the CDR3. Germline V gene lookup returns CDR1 MNHNY and CDR2 SVGAGI (reference sequence). V lost 11 bases, J lost 5 bases, and 11 bases stayed unmatched. The CDR3 nucleotides read TGTGCCGCGGGACAGCCCGAGGTGACTGAAGCTTTCTTT. Amino acid sequence: CAAGQPEVTEAFF.

This chain uses TRBV7-9 with TRBJ2-7, with 8 bases matching TRBD1. From germline, CDR1 is SEHNR and CDR2 FQNEAQ (reference sequence). This CDR3 contains 16 residues. V was pared by 1 base and J by 2 bases, with 7 bases of the junction left unmatched. DNA for the CDR3: TGTGCCAGCAGCTTAGGTGGACAGGGTAGAACCTACGAGCAGTACTTC. Protein product: CASSLGGQGRTYEQYF.

This clone came up a few times. The chain recombines TRBV6-5 with TRBJ1-1, with no clear D. Deletions cut 6 bases from V and 1 base from J, with 6 bases between. CDR1 and CDR2 from the germline V gene are MNHEY and SVGAGI. The CDR3 covers 12 residues. In DNA form, the CDR3 reads TGTGCCAGCAGAGAGGCGAACACTGAAGCTTTCTTT. This encodes CASREANTEAFF.

V and J are TRBV9 and TRBJ1-1, with TRBD1 identical over 7 bases. Germline-derived CDR1 and CDR2 are SGDLS and YYNGEE. This CDR3 is 16 amino acids long. Germline trimming cut 5 bases from V and 5 bases from J; bases unmatched to any gene: 15. The CDR3 here is CASSNSRGRGETEAFF. CDR3 DNA: TGTGCCAGCAGTAACAGTAGGGGGCGCGGGGAGACTGAAGCTTTCTTT.

The rearrangement links TRBV28 to TRBJ1-3; D not resolved. CDR1 and CDR2 (germline): MDHEN, SYDVKM. The V and J ends lost 6 bases and 0 bases respectively, with 24 bases between them. The CDR3 has 19 residues. The DNA of the CDR3 is TGTGCCAGCAGAACCACCCTCCCGGGCGGACTTTTCTCTGGAAACACCATATATTTT. It encodes CASRTTLPGGLFSGNTIYF.

This chain uses TRBV25-1 with TRBJ1-2, with 8 bases lining up with TRBD1. The CDR3 is made up of 15 amino acids. Germline V gene sequence: CDR1 MGHDK, CDR2 SYGVNS. The trim removed 4 bases at V and 4 bases at J, leaving 8 bases unmatched. CDR3 coding DNA: TGTGCCAGCAGTGGCCGGACAGGGCAGGGCTATGGCTACACCTTC. Its protein product is CASSGRTGQGYGYTF.

CDR3 nucleotide sequence: TGTGCCAGTAGTTCCGGGGCCCGGAACACCATATATTTT. It is translated as CASSSGARNTIYF. The chain uses TRBV19 and TRBJ1-3; TRBD1 might be the D (5 bases). The CDR3 is 13 amino acids. CDR1 LNHDA and CDR2 SQIVND come from the germline V gene (reference sequence). V lost 5 bases and J lost 7, with 12 bases in between.

V and J are TRBV5-1 and TRBJ2-7, with D possibly being TRBD2 (6 bases). CDR1 and CDR2 (germline): SGHRS, YFSETQ. CDR3 length equals 11 residues. Deletions cut 6 bases from V and 3 bases from J, with 7 bases between. The CDR3 spells CASTGVYEQYF. Here the CDR3 DNA reads TGCGCCAGCACGGGGGTCTACGAGCAGTACTTC.

The chain combines TRBV7-6 with TRBJ2-3; TRBD1 aligns across 7 bases. The CDR3 extends over 15 amino acids. CDR1 is SGHVS and CDR2 is FNYEAQ in the germline V gene. The ends lost 6 bases at V and 1 base at J; junction bases unmatched: 7. The CDR3 loop reads CASRGQGVGTDTQYF. The CDR3 DNA reads TGTGCCAGCAGAGGGCAGGGGGTCGGCACAGATACGCAGTATTTT. The full variable domain, completed using reference TRBV7-6 and TRBJ2-3, is GAGVSQSPRYKVTKRGQDVALRCDPISGHVSLYWYRQALGQGPEFLTYFNYEAQQDKSGLPNDRFSAERPEGSISTLTIQRTEQRDSAMYRCASRGQGVGTDTQYFGPGTRLTVL.